These T cell receptor beta chains were read from a single sample in a study of PD-1 blockade in classical Hodgkin lymphoma. Produced via immunoSEQ multiplex PCR; TCRdb's table is partial and in-frame only. This sample has 19,000 or so clones, with 76% found just once. This material consisted of peripheral blood mononuclear cells (PBMCs), taken before the fourth cycle of nivolumab. These receptors were collected from a human donor with classical Hodgkin lymphoma. CDR3s include the opening cysteine and the closing phenylalanine or tryptophan. The order of the fields is D gene, clone size, J gene, V gene, CDR3 protein, CDR3 DNA. A D gene is named only where the DNA matches it firmly. Where a row states a size, it is once, few, many or the class of an expanded clone; other rows omit it.

d_gene: TRBD1; abundance: .; j_gene: TRBJ2-7; v_gene: TRBV19; CDR3aa: CASSIEPQGAQYF; CDR3nt: TGTGCCAGTAGTATAGAACCTCAGGGGGCGCAGTACTTC
d_gene: TRBD1; abundance: .; j_gene: TRBJ2-7; v_gene: TRBV29-1; CDR3aa: CSVTDTGEPYEQYF; CDR3nt: TGCAGCGTTACGGATACAGGGGAGCCCTACGAGCAGTACTTC
d_gene: .; abundance: .; j_gene: TRBJ1-1; v_gene: TRBV7-9; CDR3aa: CASSLGPKAFF; CDR3nt: TGTGCCAGCAGCTTGGGGCCTAAAGCTTTCTTT
d_gene: .; abundance: once; j_gene: TRBJ1-2; v_gene: TRBV19; CDR3aa: CASQYNYGYTF; CDR3nt: TGTGCCAGCCAATATAACTATGGCTACACCTTC
d_gene: .; abundance: once; j_gene: TRBJ1-1; v_gene: TRBV7-2; CDR3aa: CASSLSGGGEAFF; CDR3nt: TGTGCCAGCAGCTTGAGCGGAGGCGGGGAAGCTTTCTTT
d_gene: .; abundance: medium-sized; j_gene: TRBJ1-1; v_gene: TRBV5-4; CDR3aa: CASNKGDTEAFF; CDR3nt: TGTGCCAGCAACAAGGGGGACACTGAAGCTTTCTTT
d_gene: .; abundance: .; j_gene: TRBJ1-1; v_gene: TRBV19; CDR3aa: CASRRNTEAFF; CDR3nt: TGTGCCAGTAGGCGAAACACTGAAGCTTTCTTT
d_gene: .; abundance: .; j_gene: TRBJ2-5; v_gene: TRBV7-9; CDR3aa: CASSQGETQYF; CDR3nt: TGTGCCAGCAGCCAGGGGGAGACCCAGTACTTC
d_gene: TRBD1; abundance: .; j_gene: TRBJ2-3; v_gene: TRBV4-2; CDR3aa: CASSQEQGSLTDTQYF; CDR3nt: TGTGCCAGCAGCCAAGAACAGGGGTCCTTGACAGATACGCAGTATTTT
d_gene: .; abundance: once; j_gene: TRBJ2-5; v_gene: TRBV4-1; CDR3aa: CASSLRSGVWETQYF; CDR3nt: TGCGCCAGCAGCCTTCGATCTGGGGTATGGGAGACCCAGTACTTC
d_gene: .; abundance: once; j_gene: TRBJ2-1; v_gene: TRBV5-4; CDR3aa: CASRLGPSSGNEQFF; CDR3nt: TGTGCCAGCAGACTTGGGCCTAGCTCGGGAAATGAGCAGTTCTTC
d_gene: .; abundance: .; j_gene: TRBJ2-3; v_gene: TRBV10-3; CDR3aa: CAISDPRGGDRTDTQYF; CDR3nt: TGTGCCATCAGTGACCCAAGGGGGGGAGATCGCACAGATACGCAGTATTTT
d_gene: TRBD1; abundance: once; j_gene: TRBJ2-7; v_gene: TRBV6-6; CDR3aa: CATLPRQGDYEQYF; CDR3nt: TGTGCCACCTTGCCTCGACAGGGCGATTACGAGCAGTACTTC
d_gene: .; abundance: .; j_gene: TRBJ1-1; v_gene: TRBV27; CDR3aa: CASSWRGTYAEAFF; CDR3nt: TGTGCCAGCAGTTGGAGGGGGACTTACGCTGAAGCTTTCTTT
d_gene: .; abundance: once; j_gene: TRBJ2-2; v_gene: TRBV19; CDR3aa: CASSDGGAANTGELFF; CDR3nt: TGTGCCAGTAGTGATGGGGGAGCGGCGAACACCGGGGAGCTGTTTTTT
d_gene: TRBD1; abundance: .; j_gene: TRBJ2-2; v_gene: TRBV11-2; CDR3aa: CASGTGNAGELFF; CDR3nt: TGTGCCAGCGGGACAGGGAATGCCGGGGAGCTGTTTTTT
d_gene: TRBD1; abundance: .; j_gene: TRBJ1-5; v_gene: TRBV6-1; CDR3aa: CASSDQGARNQPQHF; CDR3nt: TGTGCCAGCAGTGACCAGGGGGCGAGAAATCAGCCCCAGCATTTT
d_gene: TRBD1; abundance: .; j_gene: TRBJ2-7; v_gene: TRBV7-8; CDR3aa: CASSTNRDRASYEQYF; CDR3nt: TGTGCCAGCAGCACCAACCGGGACAGAGCTTCCTACGAGCAGTACTTC
d_gene: .; abundance: .; j_gene: TRBJ1-6; v_gene: TRBV4-2; CDR3aa: CASSQGPGEDSPLHF; CDR3nt: TGTGCCAGCAGCCAAGGCCCGGGTGAGGATTCACCCCTCCACTTT
d_gene: .; abundance: .; j_gene: TRBJ1-4; v_gene: TRBV20-1; CDR3aa: CSAGKLFF; CDR3nt: TGCAGTGCCGGCAAACTGTTTTTT
d_gene: TRBD2; abundance: .; j_gene: TRBJ2-1; v_gene: TRBV19; CDR3aa: CASSRLAGDYNEQFF; CDR3nt: TGTGCCAGTAGTAGGCTAGCGGGAGATTACAATGAGCAGTTCTTC
d_gene: .; abundance: .; j_gene: TRBJ1-5; v_gene: TRBV6-6; CDR3aa: CASSTAGINQPQHF; CDR3nt: TGTGCCAGCAGCACAGCAGGCATCAATCAGCCCCAGCATTTT
d_gene: TRBD1; abundance: .; j_gene: TRBJ1-2; v_gene: TRBV19; CDR3aa: CASRRTGSNYGYTF; CDR3nt: TGTGCCAGTAGGAGGACAGGGTCTAACTATGGCTACACCTTC
d_gene: .; abundance: once; j_gene: TRBJ2-5; v_gene: TRBV6-6; CDR3aa: CASTFRDLGETQYF; CDR3nt: TGTGCCAGCACATTCCGGGACTTGGGGGAGACCCAGTACTTC
d_gene: TRBD1; abundance: .; j_gene: TRBJ2-7; v_gene: TRBV5-1; CDR3aa: CASSLALRTGGYEQYF; CDR3nt: TGCGCCAGCAGCTTGGCCCTCAGGACAGGGGGCTACGAGCAGTACTTC
d_gene: TRBD2; abundance: once; j_gene: TRBJ2-3; v_gene: TRBV10-2; CDR3aa: CASLLAGGTDTQYF; CDR3nt: TGCGCCAGCTTACTAGCGGGAGGAACAGATACGCAGTATTTT
d_gene: TRBD2; abundance: .; j_gene: TRBJ2-3; v_gene: TRBV11-2; CDR3aa: CASSLRTSGGTSTDTQYF; CDR3nt: TGTGCCAGCAGCCTCCGGACTAGCGGGGGGACTAGCACAGATACGCAGTATTTT
d_gene: .; abundance: .; j_gene: TRBJ1-2; v_gene: TRBV7-9; CDR3aa: CASSFTGGYTF; CDR3nt: TGTGCCAGCAGCTTTACAGGAGGCTACACCTTC
d_gene: TRBD2; abundance: .; j_gene: TRBJ2-5; v_gene: TRBV9; CDR3aa: CASSVASGGTQETQYF; CDR3nt: TGTGCCAGCAGCGTAGCTTCGGGGGGGACCCAAGAGACCCAGTACTTC
d_gene: TRBD2; abundance: .; j_gene: TRBJ2-3; v_gene: TRBV14; CDR3aa: CASSQVTSVVDTQYF; CDR3nt: TGTGCCAGCAGCCAAGTTACTAGCGTTGTAGATACGCAGTATTTT
d_gene: .; abundance: .; j_gene: TRBJ1-5; v_gene: TRBV4-3; CDR3aa: CASSQDLPAPGQPQHF; CDR3nt: TGCGCCAGCAGCCAAGATTTGCCCGCCCCGGGACAGCCCCAGCATTTT
d_gene: TRBD1; abundance: .; j_gene: TRBJ2-3; v_gene: TRBV11-2; CDR3aa: CASSLESDRGARDTQYF; CDR3nt: TGTGCCAGCAGCTTAGAGAGTGACAGGGGGGCGCGAGATACGCAGTATTTT
d_gene: TRBD1; abundance: .; j_gene: TRBJ2-7; v_gene: TRBV6-5; CDR3aa: CASSYSSDRVYEQYF; CDR3nt: TGTGCCAGCAGTTACTCGAGTGACAGGGTCTACGAGCAGTACTTC
d_gene: TRBD2; abundance: medium-sized; j_gene: TRBJ2-3; v_gene: TRBV2; CDR3aa: CASSEWTSGGATDTQYF; CDR3nt: TGTGCCAGCAGTGAGTGGACTAGCGGGGGGGCCACAGATACGCAGTATTTT
d_gene: .; abundance: .; j_gene: TRBJ2-2; v_gene: TRBV19; CDR3aa: CASSTLAGNTGELFF; CDR3nt: TGTGCCAGTAGTACCCTGGCCGGAAACACCGGGGAGCTGTTTTTT
d_gene: TRBD2; abundance: few; j_gene: TRBJ2-7; v_gene: TRBV19; CDR3aa: CASSIDALATNYEQYF; CDR3nt: TGTGCCAGTAGTATAGATGCACTAGCGACAAACTACGAGCAGTACTTC
d_gene: TRBD2; abundance: medium-sized; j_gene: TRBJ2-1; v_gene: TRBV5-1; CDR3aa: CASSPSGPHNEQFF; CDR3nt: TGCGCCAGCAGCCCTAGCGGGCCACACAATGAGCAGTTCTTC
d_gene: .; abundance: .; j_gene: TRBJ2-3; v_gene: TRBV6-4; CDR3aa: CASSDSPDTQYF; CDR3nt: TGTGCCAGCAGTGACTCTCCCGATACGCAGTATTTT
d_gene: TRBD2; abundance: .; j_gene: TRBJ2-1; v_gene: TRBV7-3; CDR3aa: CASSLKLAGVDEQFF; CDR3nt: TGTGCCAGCAGCTTAAAACTAGCGGGAGTAGATGAGCAGTTCTTC
d_gene: TRBD1; abundance: once; j_gene: TRBJ2-7; v_gene: TRBV11-1; CDR3aa: CASSIRQGRNEQYF; CDR3nt: TGTGCCAGCAGCATCAGACAGGGCAGGAACGAGCAGTACTTC
d_gene: .; abundance: .; j_gene: TRBJ2-2; v_gene: TRBV2; CDR3aa: CASSGEQFFGELFF; CDR3nt: TGTGCCAGCAGTGGTGAACAGTTTTTCGGGGAGCTGTTTTTT
d_gene: .; abundance: .; j_gene: TRBJ2-7; v_gene: TRBV5-1; CDR3aa: CASRNRDNMYEQYF; CDR3nt: TGCGCCAGCAGAAACAGGGATAATATGTACGAGCAGTACTTC
d_gene: TRBD1; abundance: .; j_gene: TRBJ1-5; v_gene: TRBV2; CDR3aa: CASMGQANQPQHF; CDR3nt: TGTGCCAGCATGGGACAGGCCAATCAGCCCCAGCATTTT
d_gene: .; abundance: few; j_gene: TRBJ2-2; v_gene: TRBV11-3; CDR3aa: CASSLDSYTGELFF; CDR3nt: TGTGCCAGCAGCTTGGACAGCTACACCGGGGAGCTGTTTTTT